These T cell receptor beta chains were read from a single sample in a study of T-cell reconstitution after alpha-beta-depleted transplantation in children. TCRdb fed the PCR reads into MiXCR, producing one record per CDR3 protein. The profile shows about 580,000 distinct CDR3 sequences, roughly 23% of them singletons. Sequencing used PBMCs, mostly from graft donor cells, obtained 360 days after TCRalphabeta/CD19-depleted stem cell transplant. The receptors come from a boy less than two years old who had a stem cell transplant for acute myeloid leukemia, so the T cells may come from the graft donor. Both conserved end residues are part of each CDR3. Fields, in order: CDR3 length, V gene, J gene, D gene, clone size, CDR3 protein, CDR3 DNA. A D gene is named only where the DNA matches it firmly. Clone size is shown for a subset of rows, as once, few, many or a class of expanded clone.

>15|TRBV20-1|TRBJ1-6|.|many
CSARGGAPGNSPLHF
TGCAGTGCTAGAGGGGGGGCGCCGGGGAATTCACCCCTCCACTTT
>12|TRBV12-3/TRBV12-4|TRBJ2-4|TRBD1|many
CASRRQGYIQYF
TGTGCCAGCAGGCGACAGGGCTACATTCAGTACTTC
>15|TRBV20-1|TRBJ1-2|TRBD1|few
CSARPGTGGMNGYTF
TGCAGTGCTAGACCGGGAACAGGGGGCATGAATGGCTACACCTTC
>15|TRBV5-6|TRBJ2-5|.|few
CASSWGATVQETQYF
TGTGCCAGCAGCTGGGGAGCTACCGTTCAAGAGACCCAGTACTTC
>16|TRBV7-9|TRBJ2-3|TRBD1|many
CASSLGTGALTDTQYF
TGTGCCAGCAGCTTAGGGACAGGGGCTCTCACAGATACGCAGTATTTT
>14|TRBV5-1|TRBJ2-1|TRBD1|.
CASSLGQAYNEQFF
TGCGCCAGCAGCCTGGGACAGGCCTACAATGAGCAGTTCTTC
>19|TRBV4-2|TRBJ2-1|TRBD2|few
CASSQPFTSGGPPYNEQFF
TGTGCCAGCAGCCAACCCTTTACTAGCGGGGGGCCTCCCTACAATGAGCAGTTCTTC
>12|TRBV20-1|TRBJ2-5|.|few
CSAATDQETQYF
TGCAGTGCAGCGACAGACCAAGAGACCCAGTACTTC
>16|TRBV9|TRBJ2-2|.|.
CASSPHTGTNTGELFF
TGTGCCAGCAGCCCCCATACAGGGACGAACACCGGGGAGCTGTTTTTT
>14|TRBV7-9|TRBJ2-7|TRBD1|.
CASSIPTGSYEQYF
TGTGCCAGCAGTATCCCGACAGGGAGCTACGAGCAGTACTTC
>12|TRBV20-1|TRBJ1-5|.|many
CSAPDGDQPQHF
TGCAGTGCCCCGGACGGGGATCAGCCCCAGCATTTT
>15|TRBV28|TRBJ1-1|TRBD1|.
CASSLWDRGRTEAFF
TGTGCCAGCAGTTTATGGGACAGGGGGCGGACTGAAGCTTTCTTT
>16|TRBV20-1|TRBJ1-6|.|many
CSALEEGLPYNSPLHF
TGCAGTGCTTTAGAGGAGGGATTGCCCTATAATTCACCCCTCCACTTT
>13|TRBV29-1|TRBJ2-4|.|many
CSVRLTGKNIQYF
TGCAGCGTTAGGTTAACAGGAAAAAACATTCAGTACTTC
>15|TRBV28|TRBJ2-2|.|.
CASKIRSTNTGELFF
TGTGCCAGCAAAATTCGGAGTACGAACACCGGGGAGCTGTTTTTT